These T cell receptor beta chains were read from a single sample in a study of shared clonotypes between healthy human individuals. Method: immunoSEQ multiplex PCR; TCRdb's copy keeps in-frame clones and lacks some. The sample holds about 960,000 clones, around 80% seen once. The specimen sequenced was memory CD4+ T cells sorted from blood. Every receptor here comes from a man in his late teens or twenties in good health. The CDR3 runs from the conserved cysteine through the conserved F or W. D genes are given only for firm matches. Clone size is not always given. Where it is, it says once, few, many or a class for expanded clones.

J: TRBJ1-2; size: -; V: TRBV25-1; D: TRBD1; CDR3: CASSGPSRQGVYGYTF; DNA: TGTGCCAGCAGTGGCCCCTCAAGACAGGGCGTATATGGCTACACCTTC
J: TRBJ2-4; size: -; V: TRBV5-1; D: -; CDR3: CASSSDPGAKNIQYF; DNA: TGCGCCAGCAGCTCGGATCCGGGGGCCAAAAACATTCAGTACTTC
J: TRBJ2-3; size: -; V: TRBV7-9; D: -; CDR3: CASSLAGPTDTQYF; DNA: TGTGCCAGCAGCTTAGCGGGCCCCACAGATACGCAGTATTTT
J: TRBJ2-5; size: -; V: TRBV7-2; D: TRBD2; CDR3: CASSLALLAGAIQETQYF; DNA: TGTGCCAGCAGCTTAGCCCTTCTAGCGGGGGCGATCCAAGAGACCCAGTACTTC
J: TRBJ2-7; size: -; V: TRBV7-4; D: -; CDR3: CASSEDFEQYF; DNA: TGTGCCAGCAGCGAGGACTTCGAGCAGTACTTC
J: TRBJ1-5; size: few; V: TRBV7-2; D: -; CDR3: CASSSSGTSNQPQHF; DNA: TGTGCCAGCAGCTCGTCGGGGACCAGCAATCAGCCCCAGCATTTT
J: TRBJ1-1; size: -; V: TRBV5-6; D: -; CDR3: CASSADQSTEAFF; DNA: TGTGCCAGCAGCGCCGATCAAAGCACTGAAGCTTTCTTT
J: TRBJ2-2; size: once; V: TRBV19; D: -; CDR3: CASSPAWGGELFF; DNA: TGTGCCAGTAGTCCCGCCTGGGGCGGGGAGCTGTTTTTT
J: TRBJ2-1; size: few; V: TRBV7-6; D: TRBD1; CDR3: CASRGTDYYNEQFF; DNA: TGTGCCAGCAGGGGGACAGATTACTACAATGAGCAGTTCTTC
J: TRBJ2-2; size: -; V: TRBV4-3; D: TRBD2; CDR3: CASSQDLPTSGNFATGELFF; DNA: TGCGCCAGCAGCCAAGATCTCCCAACTAGCGGGAACTTCGCAACCGGGGAGCTGTTTTTT
J: TRBJ1-1; size: -; V: TRBV30; D: -; CDR3: CAWSVNSEAFF; DNA: TGTGCCTGGAGTGTAAACTCTGAAGCTTTCTTT
J: TRBJ1-2; size: -; V: TRBV28; D: -; CDR3: CASSLNYGYTF; DNA: TGTGCCAGCAGCCTAAACTATGGCTACACCTTC
J: TRBJ2-4; size: many; V: TRBV4-1; D: -; CDR3: CASSRLQGENIQYF; DNA: TGCGCCAGCAGCCGATTACAGGGTGAAAACATTCAGTACTTC
J: TRBJ2-1; size: -; V: TRBV5-1; D: -; CDR3: CASSLEATNEQFF; DNA: TGCGCCAGCAGCTTGGAGGCGACTAATGAGCAGTTCTTC
J: TRBJ2-7; size: -; V: TRBV2; D: -; CDR3: CASSGSSGQGVEQYF; DNA: TGTGCCAGCAGTGGTTCTTCGGGGCAAGGGGTCGAGCAGTACTTC
J: TRBJ1-2; size: once; V: TRBV19; D: -; CDR3: CASRRAQDYGYTF; DNA: TGTGCCAGTCGACGGGCACAGGACTATGGCTACACCTTC
J: TRBJ2-2; size: -; V: TRBV11-2; D: -; CDR3: CASSLWGSGELFF; DNA: TGTGCCAGCAGCTTATGGGGTTCCGGGGAGCTGTTTTTT
J: TRBJ2-3; size: -; V: TRBV7-2; D: -; CDR3: CASSLVFGLESTDTQYF; DNA: TGTGCCAGCAGCTTAGTGTTTGGCCTAGAGAGCACAGATACGCAGTATTTT
J: TRBJ1-3; size: -; V: TRBV5-1; D: -; CDR3: CASSLEVGKGNTIYF; DNA: TGCGCCAGCAGCTTGGAGGTGGGCAAAGGAAACACCATATATTTT
J: TRBJ2-3; size: once; V: TRBV6-4; D: TRBD2; CDR3: CASSDSAGASDTQYF; DNA: TGTGCCAGCAGTGACTCAGCGGGGGCCTCAGATACGCAGTATTTT
J: TRBJ2-1; size: -; V: TRBV28; D: TRBD1; CDR3: CASSFGTGRQNEQFF; DNA: TGTGCCAGCAGTTTTGGGACAGGCCGTCAGAATGAGCAGTTCTTC
J: TRBJ1-6; size: -; V: TRBV7-9; D: -; CDR3: CASSLATNNSPLHF; DNA: TGTGCCAGCAGCTTGGCGACAAACAATTCACCCCTCCACTTT
J: TRBJ1-2; size: -; V: TRBV7-9; D: TRBD1; CDR3: CASSLEGGGGYTF; DNA: TGTGCCAGCAGCTTAGAAGGGGGCGGCGGCTACACCTTC
J: TRBJ2-1; size: -; V: TRBV20-1; D: -; CDR3: CSAIHDEQFF; DNA: TGCAGTGCTATCCACGATGAGCAGTTCTTC
J: TRBJ2-7; size: -; V: TRBV4-3; D: -; CDR3: CASSQDSPTGTLVGYEQYF; DNA: TGCGCCAGCAGCCAAGATAGCCCCACCGGGACTCTGGTGGGGTACGAGCAGTACTTC
J: TRBJ1-3; size: -; V: TRBV4-1; D: -; CDR3: CASSQDRGTGNTIYF; DNA: TGCGCCAGCAGCCAAGATCGAGGGACTGGAAACACCATATATTTT
J: TRBJ2-2; size: -; V: TRBV14; D: -; CDR3: CASSLAVTGELFF; DNA: TGTGCCAGCAGCCTAGCGGTTACCGGGGAGCTGTTTTTT
J: TRBJ2-3; size: -; V: TRBV6-6; D: -; CDR3: CASSRGTPRDTDTQYF; DNA: TGTGCCAGCAGCCGTGGGACCCCACGAGACACAGATACGCAGTATTTT
J: TRBJ1-1; size: few; V: TRBV4-1; D: -; CDR3: CASSQVSKNTEAFF; DNA: TGCGCCAGCAGCCAAGTTTCTAAGAACACTGAAGCTTTCTTT
J: TRBJ1-2; size: -; V: TRBV14; D: -; CDR3: CASSQSNYGYTF; DNA: TGTGCCAGCAGCCAATCGAACTATGGCTACACCTTC
J: TRBJ2-7; size: -; V: TRBV9; D: TRBD2; CDR3: CASSPYGGLADTYEQYF; DNA: TGTGCCAGCAGCCCGTACGGGGGACTAGCGGACACTTACGAGCAGTACTTC
J: TRBJ2-7; size: few; V: TRBV29-1; D: -; CDR3: CSVLGDYEQYF; DNA: TGCAGCGTTCTGGGCGACTACGAGCAGTACTTC
J: TRBJ2-1; size: -; V: TRBV19; D: TRBD1; CDR3: CASSKNRGPYNEQFF; DNA: TGTGCCAGTAGTAAGAACAGGGGACCCTACAATGAGCAGTTCTTC
J: TRBJ2-7; size: once; V: TRBV12-5; D: TRBD1; CDR3: CASGRTGGSYEQYF; DNA: TGTGCTAGTGGGAGGACAGGGGGAAGCTACGAGCAGTACTTC
J: TRBJ1-2; size: few; V: TRBV18; D: TRBD1; CDR3: CASSPDRVYGYTF; DNA: TGTGCCAGCTCACCCGACAGGGTGTATGGCTACACCTTC
J: TRBJ2-1; size: -; V: TRBV7-9; D: TRBD2; CDR3: CASSSQAGAAYNEQFF; DNA: TGTGCCAGCAGCTCTCAAGCGGGGGCAGCCTACAATGAGCAGTTCTTC
J: TRBJ2-3; size: -; V: TRBV5-6; D: TRBD2; CDR3: CASSLPGLGDTQYF; DNA: TGTGCCAGCAGCTTGCCGGGACTAGGAGATACGCAGTATTTT
J: TRBJ2-3; size: -; V: TRBV30; D: -; CDR3: CAFGMSTDTQYF; DNA: TGTGCCTTCGGGATGAGCACAGATACGCAGTATTTT